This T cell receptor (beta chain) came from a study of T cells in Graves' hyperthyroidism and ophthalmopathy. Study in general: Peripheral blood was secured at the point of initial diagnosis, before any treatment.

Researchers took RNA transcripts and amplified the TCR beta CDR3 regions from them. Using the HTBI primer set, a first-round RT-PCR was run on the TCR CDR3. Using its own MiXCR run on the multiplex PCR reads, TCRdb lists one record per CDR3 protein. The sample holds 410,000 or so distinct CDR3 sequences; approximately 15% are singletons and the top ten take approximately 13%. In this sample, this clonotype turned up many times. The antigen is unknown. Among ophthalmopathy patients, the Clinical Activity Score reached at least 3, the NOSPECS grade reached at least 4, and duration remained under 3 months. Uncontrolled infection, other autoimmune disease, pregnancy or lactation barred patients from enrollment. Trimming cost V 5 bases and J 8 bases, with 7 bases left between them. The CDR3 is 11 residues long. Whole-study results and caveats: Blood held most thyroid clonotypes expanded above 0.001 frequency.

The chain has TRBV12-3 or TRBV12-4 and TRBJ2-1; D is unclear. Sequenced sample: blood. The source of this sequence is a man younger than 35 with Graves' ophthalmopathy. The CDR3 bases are TGTGCCAGCAGTGCTTCGGATGAGCAGTTCTTC. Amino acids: CASSASDEQFF.